What follows is one T cell receptor beta chain and its context. Its antigen is unknown. Base qualities are not at hand, and no much larger clone is one base apart. This entry is derived from a study of blood T cell repertoires in COVID-19 (dated by TCRdb to about 2020). Broadly, across the study: The collaborator samples originated in the United States, Italy and Spain and spanned the acute and convalescent phases of COVID-19. The samples were drawn from two sources: the first 160 participants of the ongoing ImmuneRACE study, and 1,200 or so subjects contributed by 6 global collaborators. Subjects who had been exposed to COVID-19, were actively infected with it, or had recovered from it provided the deeply sampled blood TCRbeta repertoires that made up the dataset. The material from the prospective study consisted of cDNA or gDNA derived from T cells, B-cell-depleted T cells, or PBMCs. Where HLA class I and class II types were available, the types were taken from metadata supplied by the sample provider, not from assay-based typing. The repertoires were made available in a free public database intended to serve as a resource for research on the immune response to SARS-CoV-2. The sample metadata nearly always contained a de-identified subject ID, COVID-19 status, age in years and sex.

V and J are truncated by 2 bases and 2 bases respectively, leaving an intervening sequence of 8 bases. The CDR3 sequence holds 13 residues, the cysteine and phenylalanine included. The entry retains the CDR3 DNA only, 39 bases that are in frame from base 1. CDR1 and CDR2 (SGHRS, YFSETQ) derive from the germline V gene. TCRbeta CDR3 regions were amplified from genomic DNA using the immunoSEQ Assay, a bias-controlled multiplex PCR. From the authors' description of their analysis: The number of nucleated cells in each sample was estimated by amplification of reference gene primers within the assay. Sequence reads were collapsed and filtered to measure the absolute abundance of every unique TCRbeta CDR3 rearrangement. For each sample, productive Simpson clonality was calculated by taking the square root of Simpson's diversity index across productive rearrangements. Held by TCRdb, this immuneACCESS table contains in-frame sequences only and omits some clones. Under half of the omission traces to an unresolved V gene where checked; the cause of the rest is unknown. The DNA was the basis for D and trimming; V, J and clone size are from that table. The sample table holds 280,000 or so clones, of which just under 90% were seen once. The top ten constitute roughly 2.9% of the sample.

Overall study outcomes, separate from this receptor: The amount of clinical and demographic metadata varied by source and participant and was provided uncurated.

In the prospective study, participants were roughly 18 to 89 years old, resided in fewer than 25 geographic areas of the United States, and were enrolled through a virtual design. In the prospective study, cohorts were assigned on the basis of participant-reported clinical history obtained from a screening survey and a study questionnaire. A participant counted as exposed if, within 2 weeks of entering the study, that participant had been in contact with someone who had a PCR-confirmed or clinician-diagnosed COVID-19 case. In the prospective study, whole blood, serum and a nasopharyngeal or oropharyngeal swab were collected from each participant by mobile phlebotomists. Participants in the prospective study had the option to provide additional blood draws and questionnaires over a 2-month period. Blood samples from the prospective study were shipped frozen or at room temperature prior to DNA extraction.

The sample was PBMCs or T cells enriched from blood (not recorded which). This sequence originates from a woman aged 50 to 60 who had been exposed to COVID-19. Here the chain combines TRBV5-1 and TRBJ2-7; the D gene is unclear. At the DNA level, the sequence is TGCGCCAGCAGCTTCTCAGAGGCCTACGAGCAGTACTTC. Translated, this gives CASSFSEAYEQYF.